This entry lists 19 T cell receptor beta chains sequenced from one sample in a study of blood T cell repertoires in COVID-19. TCRdb keeps only in-frame clones here, not all; method: immunoSEQ multiplex PCR. The data show about 160,000 clones, more than 70% seen once. Sequencing used peripheral blood. The receptor source for this set is a man aged 18-30 years with active or convalescent COVID-19.

The chain uses TRBV7-3 and TRBJ2-7; 9 bases align to TRBD2. CDR3 length: 15 residues. Trimming cost V 3 bases and J 6 bases; bases outside gene matches: 9. CDR1 and CDR2 (germline): SGHTA, FQGTGA. CDR3 coding DNA: TGTGCCAGCAGCTTCATCGCGGGAGGGCCGGGCGAGCAGTACTTC. This sequence encodes CASSFIAGGPGEQYF.

CDR3 in DNA: TGTGCCAGTAGTCCCCGCCGACTAGCGGAGCAGTTCTTC. Translating gives CASSPRRLAEQFF. The chain uses TRBV19 and TRBJ2-1, with 8 nucleotides matching TRBD2. This CDR3 contains 13 residues. The junction had 7 bases not matched to a gene; V was cut back by 5 bases and J by 10 bases. Germline-derived CDR1 and CDR2 are LNHDA and SQIVND (reference sequence).

This sequence joins TRBV5-1 and TRBJ1-6; D ambiguous. Germline V gene sequence: CDR1 SGHRS, CDR2 YFSETQ. The CDR3 totals 12 residues. The germline V and J ends were trimmed by 4 bases and 6 bases, with 5 bases remaining between them. For the CDR3, the DNA is TGCGCCAGCAGCCACATTAATTCACCCCTCCACTTT. It codes for CASSHINSPLHF. Supplemented by reference TRBV5-1 and TRBJ1-6, the full variable domain reads KAGVTQTPRYLIKTRGQQVTLSCSPISGHRSVSWYQQTPGQGLQFLFEYFSETQRNKGNFPGRFSGRQFSNSRSEMNVSTLELGDSALYLCASSHINSPLHFGNGTRLTVT.

V gene TRBV4-1 combines with J gene TRBJ2-3; TRBD2 matches at 15 bases. J gave up 1 base and V 1 base, and 9 bases lay outside the gene matches. Germline-derived CDR1 and CDR2 are MGHRA and YSYEKL. The CDR3 contains 20 residues. The CDR3 region is CASSQVWRTSGGVGTDTQYF. The DNA for the CDR3 is TGCGCCAGCAGCCAAGTTTGGAGGACTAGCGGGGGGGTGGGCACAGATACGCAGTATTTT.

Turning to this clone: At one boundary the junction diverges from the germline segment, which might be a read error. The chain combines TRBV2 with TRBJ2-3, with 7 bases fitting TRBD2. The CDR3 has 15 amino acids. Per germline, CDR1 SNHLY and CDR2 FYNNEI. CDR3 amino acids: CASNELGGGTDTQYF. CDR3 DNA sequence: TGTGCCAGCAATGAACTGGGGGGGGGAACAGATACGCAGTATTTT.

The V and J genes are TRBV7-9 and TRBJ2-1; 7 bases align to TRBD2. J gave up 3 bases and V 5 bases, and 10 bases lay outside the gene matches. Per the germline V gene, CDR1 is SEHNR and CDR2 is FQNEAQ (reference sequence). The CDR3 has 16 amino acids. The DNA of the CDR3 is TGTGCCAGCAGCCACACTAGCGAGAGCTTCTACAATGAGCAGTTCTTC. Protein product: CASSHTSESFYNEQFF.

This chain connects TRBV4-2 to TRBJ2-1; TRBD2 agrees at 8 bases. Losses at the gene ends were 1 base for V and 3 bases for J; bases not matched to a gene: 5. In germline, CDR1 is LGHNA, CDR2 YNFKEQ. The CDR3 consists of 16 residues. The CDR3 protein is CASSQGEAGVYNEQFF. CDR3 DNA: TGTGCCAGCAGCCAAGGTGAAGCGGGAGTCTACAATGAGCAGTTCTTC.

V is TRBV28 and J is TRBJ2-7, with 9 bases that match TRBD1. This CDR3 contains 13 residues. V shed 8 bases, J shed 9 bases, and the junction held 11 bases outside the gene matches. Germline V gene sequence: CDR1 MDHEN, CDR2 SYDVKM. The CDR3 DNA is TGTGCCAGCCGGGTGGGACAGGGCGGAGCGCAGTACTTC. It is translated as CASRVGQGGAQYF.

The chain links TRBV3-1 (or the pseudogene TRBV3-2) to TRBJ2-7, with 9 bases matching TRBD1. This CDR3 has 17 residues. V lost 3 bases and J lost 2; bases outside the gene matches: 11. CDR1 LGHDT and CDR2 YNNKEL come from the germline V gene (reference sequence). CDR3 amino acids: CASSHGSRDRVPYEQYF. Here the CDR3 DNA reads TGTGCCAGCAGCCATGGCTCTCGGGACAGGGTACCCTACGAGCAGTACTTC.

The V call is TRBV5-6, the J call TRBJ2-2; 7 nucleotides line up with TRBD1. The V gene end was trimmed by 4 bases and the J gene end by 0 bases; junction bases not matched to a gene: 9. The CDR3 has 17 amino acids. CDR1 is SGHDT and CDR2 is YYEEEE in the germline V gene. The CDR3 nucleotides are TGTGCCAGCAGCCTCAATACAGGGGCTACGAACACCGGGGAGCTGTTTTTT. Its protein product is CASSLNTGATNTGELFF.

This chain connects TRBV2 to TRBJ2-7; 7 bases align to TRBD1. Germline assignment: CDR1 SNHLY and CDR2 FYNNEI. The CDR3 covers 14 residues. V dropped 6 bases and J dropped 1; count of bases not matched to a gene: 6. Here the CDR3 reads CASRDRLLSYEQYF. The DNA of the CDR3 is TGTGCCAGCAGGGACAGGCTACTATCCTACGAGCAGTACTTC.

The V and J genes are TRBV4-2 and TRBJ2-1; 7 bases map to TRBD2. The CDR3 consists of 16 residues. The V and J ends lost 1 base and 5 bases, in that order; junction bases with no gene match: 8. Germline V gene sequence: CDR1 LGHNA, CDR2 YNFKEQ. The CDR3 region is CASSQGSAGWNNEQFF. CDR3 in DNA: TGTGCCAGCAGCCAAGGCTCAGCGGGGTGGAACAATGAGCAGTTCTTC.

The chain joins TRBV5-4 to TRBJ1-3; D not certain. V lost 0 bases and J 0 bases, leaving 4 bases between the germline ends. CDR3 size: 14 residues. Germline V gives CDR1 SGHNT, CDR2 YYREEE (reference sequence). The DNA for the CDR3 is TGTGCCAGCAGCTTGGATTACTCTGGAAACACCATATATTTT. Residues: CASSLDYSGNTIYF.

The rearrangement uses TRBV5-1 and TRBJ2-3; possible D gene TRBD2, 5 bases. This CDR3 is 15 amino acids long. CDR1 SGHRS and CDR2 YFSETQ come from the germline V gene. V lost 4 bases and J 0 bases, leaving 12 bases between the germline ends. DNA of the CDR3: TGCGCCAGCAGCCTCACTGCGGGTAGCACAGATACGCAGTATTTT. This codes for CASSLTAGSTDTQYF.

The gene calls are TRBV7-8 and TRBJ1-5, with a weak D call TRBD1 (6 bases). This CDR3 region has 17 residues. Germline V gene data show CDR1 as SGHVS and CDR2 as FQNEAQ. The V end was cut by 5 bases, the J end by 2 bases, with 19 bases between. The CDR3 here is CASSTSGGAGGNQPQHF. The CDR3 nucleotides are TGTGCCAGCAGCACTAGTGGGGGCGCAGGAGGCAATCAGCCCCAGCATTTT. The full variable domain, with the rest looked up from reference TRBV7-8 and TRBJ1-5, is GAGVSQSPRYKVAKRGQDVALRCDPISGHVSLFWYQQALGQGPEFLTYFQNEAQLDKSGLPSDRFFAERPEGSVSTLKIQRTQQEDSAVYLCASSTSGGAGGNQPQHFGDGTRLSIL.

V gene TRBV3-1 (or the pseudogene TRBV3-2) combines with J gene TRBJ1-1; D perhaps matches TRBD1 (6 bases). V was clipped by 0 bases and J by 1 base, with 6 bases between them. The CDR3 loop spans 14 amino acids. CDR1 and CDR2 (germline): LGHDT, YNNKEL (reference sequence). Here the CDR3 DNA reads TGTGCCAGCAGCCAAGAAGGGGGGAACACTGAAGCTTTCTTT. Residues: CASSQEGGNTEAFF.

This sequence joins TRBV5-1 and TRBJ2-5; the D gene is possibly TRBD1 (5 bases). Germline CDR1 and CDR2: SGHRS and YFSETQ. This CDR3 has 14 residues. V was cut by 5 bases and J by 4 bases, with 15 bases left in between. CDR3 bases: TGCGCCAGCAGTGAAGGAAGGGGTCGAGAGACCCAGTACTTC. Encoded protein: CASSEGRGRETQYF.

The chain is built from TRBV18 and TRBJ1-5, with a weak D call TRBD1 (5 bases). The germline V gene encodes CDR1 KGHSH and CDR2 LQKENI. V was clipped by 3 bases and J by 2 bases, with 8 bases between them. The CDR3 totals 14 residues. Here the CDR3 DNA reads TGTGCCAGCTCACCGGGACTGGGCAATCAGCCCCAGCATTTT. Its protein product is CASSPGLGNQPQHF.

This chain links TRBV9 with TRBJ2-7; TRBD1 agrees at 10 bases. CDR3 length equals 13 residues. Germline CDR1 SGDLS, CDR2 YYNGEE. V lost 4 bases to trimming and J lost 9 bases; unmatched junction nucleotides: 7. This chain's CDR3 is CASSLGTGAGQYF. Written as DNA, the CDR3 is TGTGCCAGCAGCCTCGGGACAGGGGCCGGGCAGTACTTC.